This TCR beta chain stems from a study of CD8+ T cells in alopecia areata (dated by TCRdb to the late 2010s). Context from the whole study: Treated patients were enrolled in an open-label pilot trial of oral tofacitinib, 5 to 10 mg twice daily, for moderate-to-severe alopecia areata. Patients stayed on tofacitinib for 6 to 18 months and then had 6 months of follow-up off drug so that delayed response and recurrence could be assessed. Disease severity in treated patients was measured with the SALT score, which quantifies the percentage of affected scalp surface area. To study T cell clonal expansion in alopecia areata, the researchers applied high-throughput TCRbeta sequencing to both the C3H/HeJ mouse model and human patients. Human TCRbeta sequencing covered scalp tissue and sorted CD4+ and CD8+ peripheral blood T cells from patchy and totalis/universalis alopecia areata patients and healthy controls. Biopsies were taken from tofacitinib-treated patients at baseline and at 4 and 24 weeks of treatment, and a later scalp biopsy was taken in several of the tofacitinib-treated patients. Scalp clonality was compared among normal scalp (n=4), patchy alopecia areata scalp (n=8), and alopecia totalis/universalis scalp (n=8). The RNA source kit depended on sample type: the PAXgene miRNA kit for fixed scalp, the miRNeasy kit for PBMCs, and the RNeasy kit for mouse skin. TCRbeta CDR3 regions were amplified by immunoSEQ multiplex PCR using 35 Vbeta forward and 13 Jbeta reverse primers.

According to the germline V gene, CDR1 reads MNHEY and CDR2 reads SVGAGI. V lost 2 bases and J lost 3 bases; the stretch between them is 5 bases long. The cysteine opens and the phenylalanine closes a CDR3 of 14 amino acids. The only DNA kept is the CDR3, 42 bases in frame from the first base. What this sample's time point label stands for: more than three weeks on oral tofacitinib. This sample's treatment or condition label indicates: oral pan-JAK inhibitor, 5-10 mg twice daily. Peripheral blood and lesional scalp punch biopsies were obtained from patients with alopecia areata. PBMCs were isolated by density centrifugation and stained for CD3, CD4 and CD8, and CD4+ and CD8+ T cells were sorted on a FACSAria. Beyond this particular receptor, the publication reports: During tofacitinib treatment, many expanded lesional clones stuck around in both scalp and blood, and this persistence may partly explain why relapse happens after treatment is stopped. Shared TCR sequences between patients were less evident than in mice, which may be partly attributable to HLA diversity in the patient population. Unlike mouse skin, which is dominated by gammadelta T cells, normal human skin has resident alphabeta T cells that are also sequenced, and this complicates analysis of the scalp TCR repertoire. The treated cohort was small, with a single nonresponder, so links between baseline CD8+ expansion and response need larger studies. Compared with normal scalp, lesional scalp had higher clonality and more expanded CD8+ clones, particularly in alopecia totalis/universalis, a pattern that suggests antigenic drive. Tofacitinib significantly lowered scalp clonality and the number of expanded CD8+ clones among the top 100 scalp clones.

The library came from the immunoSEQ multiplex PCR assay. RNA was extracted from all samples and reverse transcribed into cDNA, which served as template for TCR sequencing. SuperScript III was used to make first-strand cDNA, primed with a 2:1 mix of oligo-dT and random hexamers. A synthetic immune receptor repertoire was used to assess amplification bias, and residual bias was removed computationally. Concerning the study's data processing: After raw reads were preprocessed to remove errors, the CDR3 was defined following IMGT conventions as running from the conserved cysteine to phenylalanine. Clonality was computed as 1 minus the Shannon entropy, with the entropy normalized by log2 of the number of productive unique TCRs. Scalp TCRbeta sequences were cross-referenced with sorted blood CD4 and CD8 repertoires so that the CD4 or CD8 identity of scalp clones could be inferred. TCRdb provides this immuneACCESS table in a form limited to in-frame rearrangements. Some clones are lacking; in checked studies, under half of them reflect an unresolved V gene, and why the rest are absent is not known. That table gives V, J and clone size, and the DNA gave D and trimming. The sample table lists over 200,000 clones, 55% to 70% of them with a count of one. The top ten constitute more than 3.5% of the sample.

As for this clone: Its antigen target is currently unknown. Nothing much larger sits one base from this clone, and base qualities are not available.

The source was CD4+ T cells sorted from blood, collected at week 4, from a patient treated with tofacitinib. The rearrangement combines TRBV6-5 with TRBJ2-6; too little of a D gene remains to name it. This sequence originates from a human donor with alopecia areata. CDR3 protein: CASSYSVGANVLTF. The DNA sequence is TGTGCCAGCAGTTACAGCGTTGGGGCCAACGTCCTGACTTTC.